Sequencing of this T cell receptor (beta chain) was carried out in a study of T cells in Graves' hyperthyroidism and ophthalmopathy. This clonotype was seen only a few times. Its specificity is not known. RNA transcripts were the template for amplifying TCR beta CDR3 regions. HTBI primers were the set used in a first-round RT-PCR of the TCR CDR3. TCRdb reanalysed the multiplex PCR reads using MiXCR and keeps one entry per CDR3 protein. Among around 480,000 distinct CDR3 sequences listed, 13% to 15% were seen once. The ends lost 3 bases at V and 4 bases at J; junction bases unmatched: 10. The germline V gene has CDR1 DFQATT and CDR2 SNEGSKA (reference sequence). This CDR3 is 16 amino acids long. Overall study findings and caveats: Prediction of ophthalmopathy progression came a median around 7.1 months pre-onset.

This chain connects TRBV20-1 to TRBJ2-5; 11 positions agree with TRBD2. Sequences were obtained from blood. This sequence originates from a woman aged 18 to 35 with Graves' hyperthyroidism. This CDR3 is CSASPPRLAGLETQYF. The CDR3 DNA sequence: TGCAGTGCTAGCCCTCCGAGACTAGCGGGACTAGAGACCCAGTACTTC.